A selection of T cell receptor beta chains follows, all from one sample in a study of shared clonotypes between healthy human individuals. Profiled with immunoSEQ multiplex PCR; TCRdb holds only in-frame clones, not every one. The sample contains some 580,000 clones, roughly 98% of which appear only once. The sample consisted of naive CD8+ T cells sorted from blood. The receptors come from a young man in good health. Both conserved end residues are part of each CDR3. Part of the rows lack a size; the others show once, few, many or a class for expanded clones.

j_gene: TRBJ2-7
v_gene: TRBV2
abundance: NA
CDR3aa: CASRASYEQYF

j_gene: TRBJ2-1
v_gene: TRBV13
abundance: NA
CDR3aa: CASSLGGTSREQFF

j_gene: TRBJ2-7
v_gene: TRBV15
abundance: NA
CDR3aa: CATSRARGSSYEQYF

j_gene: TRBJ2-7
v_gene: TRBV11-2
abundance: NA
CDR3aa: CASSLDRPDPYEQYF

j_gene: TRBJ2-2
v_gene: TRBV7-9
abundance: NA
CDR3aa: CASSPGTAPGELFF

j_gene: TRBJ2-3
v_gene: TRBV18
abundance: NA
CDR3aa: CASSPTGGDTDTQYF

j_gene: TRBJ1-3
v_gene: TRBV11-2
abundance: NA
CDR3aa: CASSLVGGTPSFRNTIYF

j_gene: TRBJ2-7
v_gene: TRBV6-6
abundance: NA
CDR3aa: CASRPGTSGRDEQYF

j_gene: TRBJ2-1
v_gene: TRBV14
abundance: NA
CDR3aa: CASSPRGWETSYNEQFF

j_gene: TRBJ2-1
v_gene: TRBV19
abundance: NA
CDR3aa: CASSIRKSSYNEQFF

j_gene: TRBJ2-3
v_gene: TRBV10-2
abundance: NA
CDR3aa: CASSRSASSDTQYF

j_gene: TRBJ1-1
v_gene: TRBV19
abundance: once
CDR3aa: CASSIRDRSRMNTEAFF

j_gene: TRBJ1-1
v_gene: TRBV28
abundance: NA
CDR3aa: CASSLNILDTANTEAFF

j_gene: TRBJ1-1
v_gene: TRBV29-1
abundance: once
CDR3aa: CSVVSGNTEAFF

j_gene: TRBJ2-3
v_gene: TRBV25-1
abundance: NA
CDR3aa: CASSESQGGISTDTQYF

j_gene: TRBJ2-2
v_gene: TRBV4-1
abundance: few
CDR3aa: CASSQGNTGELFF

j_gene: TRBJ2-7
v_gene: TRBV4-1
abundance: NA
CDR3aa: CASSQEGRTYEQYF

j_gene: TRBJ2-2
v_gene: TRBV25-1
abundance: NA
CDR3aa: CASSDDRGGTGELFF

j_gene: TRBJ2-7
v_gene: TRBV27
abundance: NA
CDR3aa: CASSYSGSGNEQYF

j_gene: TRBJ2-1
v_gene: TRBV6-6
abundance: NA
CDR3aa: CASSRLDGNYNEQFF

j_gene: TRBJ2-1
v_gene: TRBV28
abundance: NA
CDR3aa: CASSFTMYYGNEQFF

j_gene: TRBJ2-7
v_gene: TRBV11-3
abundance: NA
CDR3aa: CASSPRTSGSTDEQYF

j_gene: TRBJ2-1
v_gene: TRBV15
abundance: NA
CDR3aa: CATSRVGSLDNEQFF

j_gene: TRBJ2-7
v_gene: TRBV28
abundance: NA
CDR3aa: CASSFRLAGGLEQYF

j_gene: TRBJ1-3
v_gene: TRBV6-5
abundance: NA
CDR3aa: CASGRSGNTIYF

j_gene: TRBJ2-1
v_gene: TRBV11-2
abundance: NA
CDR3aa: CASSLVWPPSSYNEQFF

j_gene: TRBJ1-5
v_gene: TRBV5-6
abundance: NA
CDR3aa: CASSLSTGSDQPQHF